The 18 T cell receptor beta chains listed next were all sequenced from one sample in a study of regulatory T cells in long-lasting Graves disease. Time point specified: newly diagnosed GD, antithyroid drugs for less than 3 months. PBMC-extracted RNA yielded the TCR library. According to the study, TCR beta libraries were built with iRepertoire HTBI primers and CDR3-region Arm-PCR. TCRdb analysed the multiplex PCR reads with MiXCR anew, one entry per CDR3 protein. The table lists hundreds of thousands of distinct CDR3 sequences, roughly 14% of them singletons, with about 10% in the top ten. These same records also appear under a second study, on T cells in Graves' hyperthyroidism and ophthalmopathy.

Material: peripheral blood mononuclear cells (PBMCs), obtained at new diagnosis, from a patient treated with antithyroid drugs. The receptor set was obtained from a young man with Graves disease.

This clonotype was seen more than once but under ten times. The chain joins TRBV19 to TRBJ2-7, with D unclear. The J call may be wrong; the DNA end is better matched by TRBJ2-3. Per the germline V gene, CDR1 is LNHDA and CDR2 is SQIVND (reference sequence). This CDR3 comprises 12 residues. The CDR3 loop reads CASSADGNTQYF. CDR3 in DNA: TGTGCCAGTAGTGCGGACGGAAATACGCAGTATTTT.

The table lists this clonotype with many counts. J is TRBJ2-7 and V is TRBV6-1, with unresolved D. The germline V gene encodes CDR1 MNHNS and CDR2 SASEGT. The V and J ends lost 0 bases and 2 bases respectively, with 14 bases between them. The CDR3 has 16 residues. CDR3 in DNA: TGTGCCAGCAGTGAAGCGGCTTTCGTTGGCACCTACGAGCAGTACTTC. It yields the protein CASSEAAFVGTYEQYF.

This clonotype was observed at least ten times. The rearrangement links TRBV13 to TRBJ2-1; maybe TRBD2 (5 bases). The CDR3 loop spans 14 amino acids. The V and J ends lost 1 base and 4 bases respectively, with 8 bases between them. CDR1 PRHDT and CDR2 FYEKMQ come from the germline V gene (reference sequence). The CDR3 reads CASSLAEGYNEQFF. CDR3 DNA sequence: TGTGCCAGCAGCTTAGCTGAGGGTTACAATGAGCAGTTCTTC. The full variable domain, rest sourced from reference TRBV13 and TRBJ2-1, is AAGVIQSPRHLIKEKRETATLKCYPIPRHDTVYWYQQGPGQDPQFLISFYEKMQSDKGSIPDRFSAQQFSDYHSELNMSSLELGDSALYFCASSLAEGYNEQFFGPGTRLTVL.

The chain couples TRBV6-1 to TRBJ1-3; no definite D call. The CDR3 has 12 amino acids. The V gene's germline CDR1 is MNHNS and CDR2 SASEGT. The V and J ends lost 6 bases and 9 bases respectively, with 12 bases between them. In nucleotides, the CDR3 is TGTGCCAGCAGACGCGGGGTTGGCACCATATATTTT. Translated, it gives CASRRGVGTIYF.

This clonotype was counted at least ten times. This chain uses TRBV6-1 with TRBJ2-2, with 8 bases aligning to TRBD2. V gave up 8 bases and J gave up 6 bases; unmatched junction bases: 8. Germline assignment: CDR1 MNHNS and CDR2 SASEGT. This CDR3 comprises 14 residues. In DNA, the CDR3 is TGTGCCAGCGGTCGGGAGGGCCCCCCCGGGGAGCTGTTTTTT. This translates into CASGREGPPGELFF.

This clonotype was observed at least ten times. This chain connects TRBV6-5 to TRBJ1-1; maybe TRBD1 (5 bases). Germline V lookup: CDR1 MNHEY, CDR2 SVGAGI. CDR3 length equals 16 residues. The V gene lost 0 bases and the J gene lost 1 base, with 12 bases spanning the gap. The CDR3 here is CASSYSSLDKNTEAFF. As DNA, the CDR3 is TGTGCCAGCAGTTACTCCTCCTTGGACAAGAACACTGAAGCTTTCTTT.

The rearrangement links TRBV29-1 to TRBJ2-5; possible D gene TRBD2, 7 bases. The V end lost 5 bases, the J end lost 4 bases, and 17 bases lay between the germline ends. Germline assignment: CDR1 SQVTM and CDR2 ANQGSEA. This CDR3 is built from 14 residues. CDR3 sequence (DNA): TGCAGCGTTAATACGGGGGGCGGATTAGAGACCCAGTACTTC. It translates to CSVNTGGGLETQYF.

This clonotype was seen at least ten times. V gene TRBV20-1 combines with J gene TRBJ2-1; D is perhaps TRBD2 (6 bases). The CDR3 covers 15 residues. Trimming removed 6 bases at V and 4 bases at J, with 19 bases between. Germline V gene data show CDR1 as DFQATT and CDR2 as SNEGSKA (reference sequence). As DNA, the CDR3 is TGCAGTGCCGATGCCAGCGGAGGGATATACAATGAGCAGTTCTTC. It encodes CSADASGGIYNEQFF.

In its sample, this clonotype was seen a few times. The V and J genes are TRBV7-2 and TRBJ2-7; 7 bases are a match to TRBD2. Germline-derived CDR1 and CDR2 are SGHTA and FQGNSA. With 3 bases clipped from V and 2 bases from J, the junction kept 7 bases outside the gene matches. The CDR3 runs to 15 residues. Here the CDR3 reads CASSFSAGAPYEQYF. CDR3 sequence (DNA): TGTGCCAGCAGCTTTTCGGCGGGAGCCCCCTACGAGCAGTACTTC. The entire variable domain, with the rest obtained from reference TRBV7-2 and TRBJ2-7, is as follows: GAGVSQSPSNKVTEKGKDVELRCDPISGHTALYWYRQSLGQGLEFLIYFQGNSAPDKSGLPSDRFSAERTGGSVSTLTIQRTQQEDSAVYLCASSFSAGAPYEQYFGPGTRLTVT.

This clonotype was seen ten or more times. This rearrangement joins TRBV30 to TRBJ1-4; 8 positions match TRBD1. Germline values: CDR1 GTSNPN, CDR2 SVGIG (reference sequence). The CDR3 contains 15 residues. J lost 3 bases, V lost 1 base, and 4 bases had no gene match. Written as DNA, the CDR3 is TGTGCCTGGAGTGGGACAGGGATGTCTAATGAAAAACTGTTTTTT. This translates into CAWSGTGMSNEKLFF.

The V gene is TRBV19, the J gene TRBJ2-1, with D tentatively TRBD1 or TRBD2 (5 bases each). The germline gives CDR1 LNHDA, CDR2 SQIVND (reference sequence). Trimming left V 5 bases short and J 10 bases short, with 12 bases between. The CDR3 extends over 12 amino acids. DNA of the CDR3: TGTGCCAGTAGTTGGGGGTTGGGGGAGCAGTTCTTC. It yields the protein CASSWGLGEQFF.

This clonotype appeared many times. The J gene is TRBJ2-3, the V gene TRBV5-1; TRBD2 matches at 9 bases. CDR1 SGHRS and CDR2 YFSETQ come from the germline V gene. V trimming: 1 base; J trimming: 1 base; junction bases outside the gene matches: 4. The CDR3 sequence is 16 residues long. This chain's CDR3 is CASSLNGGRGTDTQYF. CDR3 DNA: TGCGCCAGCAGCTTGAACGGCGGGAGGGGCACAGATACGCAGTATTTT.

The chain has TRBV6-1 and TRBJ2-1; TRBD2 matches 14 bases. V shed 5 bases and J 0 bases; nucleotides not matched to a gene: 12. The CDR3 runs to 20 residues. Germline CDR1 reads MNHNS; CDR2 reads SASEGT. The CDR3 nucleotides are TGTGCCAGCAGTCGTAGGCGACTAGCGGGGGGGGGGGGCTCCTACAATGAGCAGTTCTTC. Translated: CASSRRRLAGGGGSYNEQFF.

As for this clonotype: A much larger clone sits a single nucleotide away, making a read error possible. The chain employs TRBV10-3 and TRBJ2-1; 13 bases match TRBD2. The J call is doubtful: the DNA matches TRBJ2-7 better. This CDR3 region has 17 residues. Germline-derived CDR1 and CDR2 are ENHRY and SYGVKD. CDR3: CAISERWTSGSDNEQYF. The CDR3 DNA follows: TGTGCCATCAGTGAGCGGTGGACTAGCGGGAGTGACAATGAGCAGTACTTC.

The table lists this clonotype with many counts. This chain joins TRBV14 and TRBJ2-2; D tentatively fits TRBD1 or TRBD2 (5 bases each). Trimming took off 5 bases at V and 6 bases at J, with 10 bases between the two ends. The CDR3 consists of 13 residues. Germline values: CDR1 SGHDN, CDR2 FVKESK. This chain's CDR3 is CASSWGRAGELFF. The CDR3, as DNA: TGTGCCAGCAGCTGGGGACGCGCCGGGGAGCTGTTTTTT.

This clonotype appeared a few times. V usage is TRBV30 and J usage is TRBJ2-1; D remains unclear. V lost 0 bases, J lost 9 bases, and 6 bases lay in between. CDR1 is GTSNPN, CDR2 SVGIG, per germline (reference sequence). CDR3 length equals 11 residues. CDR3 region: CAWSVLFEQFF. CDR3 bases: TGTGCCTGGAGTGTACTATTTGAGCAGTTCTTC.

This clonotype has at least ten counts. The chain combines TRBV6-2 or TRBV6-3 with TRBJ2-5; D perhaps matches TRBD2 (6 bases). Trimming pared 6 bases from V and 2 bases from J, leaving 13 bases between. CDR1 MNHEY and CDR2 SVGEGT come from the germline V gene. CDR3 length: 14 residues. The CDR3 bases are TGTGCCAGCAGACCTCCGGCGGGGCAAGAGACCCAGTACTTC. Amino acids: CASRPPAGQETQYF.

There are a few counts of this clonotype. The chain employs TRBV5-1 and TRBJ1-2; 10 nucleotides line up with TRBD1. The CDR3 runs to 15 residues. V was clipped by 5 bases and J by 3 bases; unmatched bases: 7. From germline, CDR1 is SGHRS and CDR2 YFSETQ. Here the CDR3 DNA reads TGCGCCAGCAGGTCCGGGACAGGGGTCTACTATGGCTACACCTTC. This gives the protein CASRSGTGVYYGYTF. Full variable domain (rest looked up from reference TRBV5-1 and TRBJ1-2): KAGVTQTPRYLIKTRGQQVTLSCSPISGHRSVSWYQQTPGQGLQFLFEYFSETQRNKGNFPGRFSGRQFSNSRSEMNVSTLELGDSALYLCASRSGTGVYYGYTFGSGTRLTVV.